The rows below give T cell receptor beta chains drawn from one sample of a study of blood T cell repertoires in COVID-19. Assay used: immunoSEQ multiplex PCR; TCRdb lists only in-frame clones, some missing. The data hold about 280,000 clones, with roughly 80% observed a single time. The sequencing sample was made of PBMCs or T cells enriched from blood (not recorded which). The receptors were sampled from a man aged 35-49 years who had been exposed to COVID-19. Both conserved end residues are part of each CDR3. The D gene is left open where the match is weak. Only some rows state a clone size, as once, few, many or a class for expanded clones.

TRBV6-1	TRBJ2-3	NA	NA	CASRWTGAEDTQYF	TGTGCCAGCAGGTGGACGGGAGCTGAAGATACGCAGTATTTT
TRBV29-1	TRBJ2-7	TRBD2	NA	CSVDIGGLAPYEQYF	TGCAGCGTTGACATTGGGGGACTAGCGCCATACGAGCAGTACTTC
TRBV19	TRBJ1-3	TRBD1	few	CASSTGTGGNTIYF	TGTGCCAGTAGTACCGGGACAGGGGGAAACACCATATATTTT
TRBV27	TRBJ2-7	TRBD2	NA	CASSSGLDYEQYF	TGTGCCAGCAGTTCTGGACTAGACTACGAGCAGTACTTC
TRBV5-1	TRBJ1-1	NA	NA	CASSLDATRPDTEAFF	TGCGCCAGCAGCTTGGATGCGACGAGGCCAGACACTGAAGCTTTCTTT
TRBV5-1	TRBJ2-7	TRBD1	NA	CASSLGLRTGNSDYEQYF	TGCGCCAGCAGCTTGGGTTTACGGACAGGGAATTCTGACTACGAGCAGTACTTC
TRBV6-1	TRBJ2-1	NA	NA	CASSQGGEQFF	TGTGCCAGCAGTCAGGGGGGTGAGCAGTTCTTC
TRBV30	TRBJ1-3	TRBD1	NA	CAWSPRTGDGNTIYF	TGTGCCTGGAGTCCCCGGACAGGCGACGGGAACACCATATATTTT
TRBV10-3	TRBJ2-1	NA	NA	CAITGGWNEQFF	TGTGCCATCACGGGGGGCTGGAATGAGCAGTTCTTC
TRBV3-1/TRBV3-2	TRBJ2-7	NA	NA	CASSQEGQGLSEQYF	TGTGCCAGCAGCCAAGAAGGGCAGGGATTAAGCGAGCAGTACTTC
TRBV6-5	TRBJ1-2	NA	NA	CATCLLTGLYGYTF	TGTGCCACCTGCCTCCTTACAGGGCTCTATGGCTACACCTTC
TRBV2	TRBJ2-1	NA	NA	CANKATTYNEQFF	TGTGCCAACAAAGCGACTACCTACAATGAGCAGTTCTTC
TRBV11-3	TRBJ2-3	NA	once	CASSRGLTDTQYF	TGTGCCAGCAGCCGGGGACTCACAGATACGCAGTATTTT
TRBV30	TRBJ2-3	NA	NA	CAWSVASDTQYF	TGTGCCTGGAGTGTAGCCTCAGATACGCAGTATTTT
TRBV30	TRBJ1-2	TRBD1	NA	CAWSDGQGWNGYTF	TGTGCCTGGAGTGACGGACAGGGGTGGAATGGCTACACCTTC
TRBV9	TRBJ2-1	TRBD2	NA	CASSETSGRSYNEQFF	TGTGCCAGCAGCGAAACTAGCGGGAGGTCCTACAATGAGCAGTTCTTC
TRBV30	TRBJ1-2	TRBD1	NA	CAATGGDGYTF	TGTGCCGCCACAGGGGGCGATGGCTACACCTTC
TRBV15	TRBJ1-4	TRBD1	NA	CATSTDTGEREKLFF	TGTGCCACCAGCACCGATACAGGGGAGAGGGAAAAACTGTTTTTT
TRBV13	TRBJ2-1	TRBD2	NA	CASSPAGTSAYNEQFF	TGTGCCAGCAGTCCGGCCGGGACTAGCGCCTACAATGAGCAGTTCTTC
TRBV18	TRBJ2-1	NA	few	CASSPESSNNEQFF	TGTGCCAGCTCACCAGAGTCCTCAAACAATGAGCAGTTCTTC
TRBV19	TRBJ1-1	NA	NA	CAAMRASYTEAFF	TGTGCCGCGATGAGGGCGTCCTACACTGAAGCTTTCTTT
TRBV12-3/TRBV12-4	TRBJ1-1	TRBD1	NA	CASSSQGRQAFF	TGTGCCAGCAGTTCACAGGGGAGGCAGGCTTTCTTT
TRBV7-6	TRBJ2-5	NA	once	CASSLYLLAYTETQYF	TGTGCCAGCAGCTTATATCTTTTAGCGTACACAGAGACCCAGTACTTC
TRBV18	TRBJ1-5	NA	few	CASSASGSSNQPQHF	TGTGCCAGCTCAGCGTCCGGGAGTAGCAATCAGCCCCAGCATTTT
TRBV4-1	TRBJ1-1	NA	few	CASRGNTEAFF	TGCGCCAGCCGGGGAAACACTGAAGCTTTCTTT
TRBV30	TRBJ2-7	NA	NA	CAWGLGTISYEQYF	TGTGCCTGGGGGCTAGGGACAATCTCCTACGAGCAGTACTTC
TRBV13	TRBJ2-1	TRBD2	NA	CASRTIVGLAEGNEQFF	TGTGCCAGCAGGACAATCGTGGGGCTAGCGGAGGGAAATGAGCAGTTCTTC
TRBV3-1/TRBV3-2	TRBJ1-1	NA	NA	CASSHPGENTEAFF	TGTGCCAGCAGCCACCCGGGAGAGAACACTGAAGCTTTCTTT
TRBV7-3	TRBJ2-1	NA	NA	CASSLITGEHSHYNEQFF	TGTGCCAGCAGCTTAATCACGGGGGAGCACTCACACTACAATGAGCAGTTCTTC
TRBV7-2	TRBJ2-7	TRBD1	once	CASSQTGGYEQYF	TGTGCCAGCAGCCAAACAGGGGGCTACGAGCAGTACTTC
TRBV20-1	TRBJ2-7	NA	NA	CSARRAHEQYF	TGCAGTGCTAGGAGGGCCCACGAGCAGTACTTC
TRBV11-2	TRBJ1-1	NA	few	CASSFLTGMNTEAFF	TGTGCCAGCAGCTTTTTGACAGGCATGAACACTGAAGCTTTCTTT
TRBV5-6	TRBJ2-5	NA	once	CASSAAREGETQYF	TGTGCCAGCAGCGCGGCCAGGGAAGGAGAGACCCAGTACTTC